Here is one TCR beta chain with its context. A far larger clone differs by one base, so this is likely a read error. TCRdb's copy holds only in-frame clones and misses some; the assay was immunoSEQ multiplex PCR. The table has 450,000 to 500,000 clones, about 84% seen once. This entry belongs to a study of shared clonotypes between healthy human individuals. The CDR3 sequence is 15 residues long. Per the germline V gene, CDR1 is SGHAT and CDR2 is FQNNGV. V shed 5 bases, J shed 5 bases, and the junction held 7 bases outside the gene matches. This TCR derives from a woman aged 40 to 49 in good health. Some clones in this sample may be carry-over from other donors' samples. V usage is TRBV11-2 and J usage is TRBJ2-1; 9 bases agree with TRBD2. What was sequenced was PBMCs. The CDR3 loop reads CASSVQAGGHNEQFF. CDR3 in DNA: TGTGCCAGCAGCGTGCAAGCGGGAGGACACAATGAGCAGTTCTTC. The whole variable domain, filled in from reference TRBV11-2 and TRBJ2-1, reads EAGVAQSPRYKIIEKRQSVAFWCNPISGHATLYWYQQILGQGPKLLIQFQNNGVVDDSQLPKDRFSAERLKGVDSTLKIQPAKLEDSAVYLCASSVQAGGHNEQFFGPGTRLTVL.